The 22 T cell receptor beta chains below were found in one sample sequenced in a study of cytomegalovirus exposure and HLA in healthy donors. Only in-frame clones appear in the TCRdb table, and some are missing; sequencing was by immunoSEQ multiplex PCR. The sample lists about 73,000 clones, roughly 95% seen once, with about 3% in the top ten. The sequencing input was PBMCs. The receptors were gathered from a man between 18 and 29 years old in good health and CMV-seronegative.

This clone was seen once. The chain has TRBV5-1 and TRBJ2-1; tentative D call: TRBD2 (5 bases). Germline values: CDR1 SGHRS, CDR2 YFSETQ. There are 12 residues in the CDR3. V gave up 5 bases and J gave up 10 bases, with 13 bases separating them. CDR3 loop: CASRNRDNEQFF. The CDR3 DNA sequence: TGCGCCAGCAGGAATCGGGATAACGAGCAGTTCTTC.

CDR3 bases: TGTGCCAGCAGTTATCGGACAGGGAACACTGAAGCTTTCTTT. Amino acid sequence: CASSYRTGNTEAFF. The rearrangement joins TRBV27 to TRBJ1-1, with TRBD1 identical over 7 bases. J lost 1 base, V lost 4 bases, and 3 bases had no gene match. This CDR3 region has 14 residues. Germline CDR1 reads MNHEY; CDR2 reads SMNVEV (reference sequence).

For this clone: At one of its ends the junction is not consistent with the germline gene, which may arise from a read error. The chain couples TRBV7-7 to TRBJ2-7, with D tentatively TRBD1 (6 bases). Germline loops: CDR1 SSHAT, CDR2 FNYEAQ (reference sequence). The CDR3 covers 19 residues. The CDR3 nucleotides read TGTGCTAGCAGCTTAATACGAATGATTTGGGACATCCACTCCTACGAGCAGTACTTC. Protein sequence: CASSLIRMIWDIHSYEQYF.

Here the CDR3 DNA reads TGTGCCAGCAGCGTAGAAACGGGGGGACCCTACGAGCAGTACTTC. Translated, it gives CASSVETGGPYEQYF. This chain links TRBV9 with TRBJ2-7; 7 nucleotides agree with TRBD2. The CDR3 is 15 residues long. V was clipped by 0 bases and J by 2 bases; unmatched bases: 5. The V gene's germline CDR1 is SGDLS and CDR2 YYNGEE.

The rearrangement uses TRBV7-8 and TRBJ1-1; TRBD1 might be the D (5 bases). CDR3 length: 14 residues. Trimming took 1 base from V and 4 from J, leaving 10 bases between them. Germline V gene lookup returns CDR1 SGHVS and CDR2 FQNEAQ. The CDR3 loop reads CASSLELGGTEAFF. CDR3 bases: TGTGCCAGCAGCTTAGAGCTGGGGGGCACTGAAGCTTTCTTT. Drawing the rest from reference TRBV7-8 and TRBJ1-1, the complete variable domain is GAGVSQSPRYKVAKRGQDVALRCDPISGHVSLFWYQQALGQGPEFLTYFQNEAQLDKSGLPSDRFFAERPEGSVSTLKIQRTQQEDSAVYLCASSLELGGTEAFFGQGTRLTVV.

The chain recombines TRBV6-1 with TRBJ1-2; D remains unclear. V gave up 6 bases and J gave up 4 bases, with 9 bases separating them. The CDR3 extends over 12 amino acids. Germline V lookup: CDR1 MNHNS, CDR2 SASEGT. The CDR3 sequence is CASRTDSYGYTF. CDR3 coding DNA: TGTGCCAGCAGGACCGACTCCTATGGCTACACCTTC.

The V call is TRBV10-2, the J call TRBJ1-1; 7 bases line up with TRBD1. With 0 bases clipped from V and 0 bases from J, the junction kept 4 bases outside the gene matches. Germline values: CDR1 WSHSY, CDR2 SAAADI. The CDR3 length is 16 residues. CDR3 residues: CASSESTGTVNTEAFF. Here the CDR3 DNA reads TGCGCCAGCAGTGAGTCTACCGGGACAGTGAACACTGAAGCTTTCTTT.

This chain links TRBV2 with TRBJ1-4; perhaps TRBD1 as D (5 bases). Germline V gene sequence: CDR1 SNHLY, CDR2 FYNNEI. CDR3 length: 16 amino acids. The V gene lost 0 bases and the J gene lost 2 bases, with 10 bases spanning the gap. Here the CDR3 DNA reads TGTGCCAGCAGTGAAGCGATGGGGGGGACTAATGAAAAACTGTTTTTT. This encodes CASSEAMGGTNEKLFF. Variable domain in full (rest from reference TRBV2 and TRBJ1-4): EPEVTQTPSHQVTQMGQEVILRCVPISNHLYFYWYRQILGQKVEFLVSFYNNEISEKSEIFDDQFSVERPDGSNFTLKIRSTKLEDSAMYFCASSEAMGGTNEKLFFGSGTQLSVL.

The V gene is TRBV7-2, the J gene TRBJ1-4; D not certain. The germline gives CDR1 SGHTA, CDR2 FQGNSA. The CDR3 runs to 13 residues. V lost 5 bases, J lost 8 bases, and 12 bases lay in between. The CDR3, as DNA: TGTGCCAGCAGCGCCCCCTTCGCGGAAAAACTGTTTTTT. This codes for CASSAPFAEKLFF.

The CDR3 coding sequence is TGTGCCAGCAGCCTGGGGACAGATCTTAATGAGCAGTTCTTC. Its protein is CASSLGTDLNEQFF. This chain links TRBV7-9 with TRBJ2-1; TRBD1 matches 7 bases. Trimming took 5 bases from V and 7 from J; bases not matched to a gene: 8. The CDR3 sequence is 14 residues long. The germline gives CDR1 SEHNR, CDR2 FQNEAQ (reference sequence).

The genes are TRBV7-9 and TRBJ2-1; the match to TRBD1 covers 10 bases. This CDR3 is built from 14 residues. With 4 bases clipped from V and 10 bases from J, the junction kept 7 bases outside the gene matches. Germline V lookup: CDR1 SEHNR, CDR2 FQNEAQ (reference sequence). Here the CDR3 DNA reads TGTGCCAGCAGCTCGGACAGGGGGTTCCACGAGCAGTTCTTC. Protein product: CASSSDRGFHEQFF.

The chain carries TRBV27 and TRBJ2-4, with TRBD2 as a possible D gene (5 bases). The V gene lost 8 bases and the J gene lost 5 bases, with 22 bases spanning the gap. The CDR3 covers 16 residues. Germline lookup yields CDR1 MNHEY and CDR2 SMNVEV (reference sequence). CDR3 coding DNA: TGTGCCAGCGGTGCGATTGCTAGGAGCGGCGAAAACATTCAGTACTTC. Its translation: CASGAIARSGENIQYF.

This clone was seen once. The rearrangement uses TRBV7-9 and TRBJ2-7; TRBD1 aligns across 7 bases. V gave up 6 bases and J gave up 5 bases; unmatched junction bases: 7. Germline V CDR1 and CDR2: SEHNR, FQNEAQ (reference sequence). This CDR3 is 13 amino acids long. As DNA, the CDR3 is TGTGCCAGCAGTGAGACAGGGCGAGACGAGCAGTACTTC. This translates into CASSETGRDEQYF.

This clone was found once. This rearrangement joins TRBV7-9 to TRBJ1-2, with TRBD1 identical over 7 bases. Germline V CDR1 and CDR2: SEHNR, FQNEAQ (reference sequence). J lost 3 bases, V lost 1 base, and 11 bases had no gene match. The CDR3 spans 17 residues. The CDR3: CASSLELRGGWDYGYTF. The CDR3 coding sequence is TGTGCCAGCAGCTTAGAGCTGAGAGGGGGCTGGGACTATGGCTACACCTTC.

This clone showed up just once. J is TRBJ1-5 and V is TRBV2; 7 positions agree with TRBD1. The CDR3 is 15 amino acids. The germline gives CDR1 SNHLY, CDR2 FYNNEI. Trimming at V came to 8 bases and at J to 1 base, leaving 8 bases not matched to a gene. Here the CDR3 reads CASEAGQASNQPQHF. In nucleotides, the CDR3 is TGTGCCAGCGAAGCCGGACAGGCGAGCAATCAGCCCCAGCATTTT.

The chain joins TRBV28 to TRBJ1-2; 7 bases agree with TRBD1. The germline CDR1 and CDR2 sequences are MDHEN and SYDVKM. The CDR3 covers 16 residues. Germline trimming cut 5 bases from V and 4 bases from J; bases unmatched to any gene: 13. CDR3 nucleotides: TGTGCCAGCAGTCCGCTCGGGACAGACTTCTTCTATGGCTACACCTTC. The encoded protein is CASSPLGTDFFYGYTF.

The chain joins TRBV10-1 to TRBJ2-7; possible D gene TRBD1, 5 bases. The CDR3 runs 14 residues. The V gene's germline CDR1 is WNHNN and CDR2 SYGVQD (reference sequence). The germline V and J ends were trimmed by 2 bases and 2 bases, with 10 bases remaining between them. CDR3 loop: CASSETGMAYEQYF. CDR3 sequence (DNA): TGCGCCAGCAGTGAGACAGGTATGGCCTACGAGCAGTACTTC.

The chain employs TRBV27 and TRBJ2-1; D perhaps matches TRBD2 (7 bases). Trimming cost V 0 bases and J 0 bases, with 18 bases left between them. Germline V lookup: CDR1 MNHEY, CDR2 SMNVEV (reference sequence). This CDR3 has 19 amino acids. The CDR3 region is CASSLSGAGASGSYNEQFF. The DNA of the CDR3 is TGTGCCAGCAGTTTATCGGGGGCGGGGGCTAGCGGCTCCTACAATGAGCAGTTCTTC.

This chain links TRBV6-5 with TRBJ2-5, with TRBD1 matching over 11 bases. The J segment lost 7 bases and the V segment lost 4 bases, leaving 11 bases of the junction unmatched. The germline CDR1 and CDR2 sequences are MNHEY and SVGAGI. This CDR3 has 16 amino acids. Here the CDR3 reads CASSLTGQGGVGTQYF. In DNA form, the CDR3 reads TGTGCCAGCAGTTTGACGGGACAGGGGGGCGTCGGGACCCAGTACTTC.

The rearrangement uses TRBV28 and TRBJ2-1; 7 positions agree with TRBD1. V shed 5 bases and J 7 bases; nucleotides not matched to a gene: 17. The CDR3 has 17 residues. In germline, CDR1 is MDHEN, CDR2 SYDVKM. The CDR3 DNA reads as TGTGCCAGCAGTCCCCGGGACAGACATATCACGGGGAATGAGCAGTTCTTC. Translating it yields CASSPRDRHITGNEQFF.

The chain combines TRBV4-3 with TRBJ2-1; D ambiguous. With 1 base removed from V and 8 bases from J, the gap between germline ends came to 18 bases. The CDR3 has 16 amino acids. In germline, CDR1 is LGHNA, CDR2 YSLEER. As DNA, the CDR3 is TGCGCCAGCAGCCAAGGTCTGATTTTCCCCGAGGATGAGCAGTTCTTC. Residues: CASSQGLIFPEDEQFF.

The V gene is TRBV10-3, the J gene TRBJ1-4; possible D gene TRBD1, 5 bases. The CDR3 runs 14 residues. CDR1 ENHRY and CDR2 SYGVKD come from the germline V gene. V was shortened by 3 bases and J by 8 bases, with 13 bases between the two germline ends. CDR3 amino acids: CAISDFEGREKLFF. The DNA for the CDR3 is TGTGCCATCAGTGATTTCGAGGGGAGGGAAAAACTGTTTTTT.